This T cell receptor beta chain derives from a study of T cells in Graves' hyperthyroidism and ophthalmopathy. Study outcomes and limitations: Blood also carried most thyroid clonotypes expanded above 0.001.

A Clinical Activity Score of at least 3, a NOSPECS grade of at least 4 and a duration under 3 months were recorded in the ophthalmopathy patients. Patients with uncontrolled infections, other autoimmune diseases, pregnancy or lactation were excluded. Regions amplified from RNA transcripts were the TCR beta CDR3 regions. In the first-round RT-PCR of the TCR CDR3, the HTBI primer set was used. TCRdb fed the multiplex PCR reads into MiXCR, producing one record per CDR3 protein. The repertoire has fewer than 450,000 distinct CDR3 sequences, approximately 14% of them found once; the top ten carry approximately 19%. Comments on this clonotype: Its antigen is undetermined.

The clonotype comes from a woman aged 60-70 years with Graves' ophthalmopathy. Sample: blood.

CDR3 protein: CASGPGDTQYF. CDR3 DNA: TGTGCCAGCGGTCCGGGGGATACGCAGTATTTT. J is TRBJ2-3 and V is TRBV12-3 or TRBV12-4; a weak D match, TRBD2 (5 bases). The length of the CDR3 is 11 residues. The V end was cut by 8 bases, the J end by 6 bases, with 9 bases between.